The clone carrying this T cell receptor (beta chain) was detected once. What it binds is unknown. These data belong to a study of OX40 agonist ivuxolimab in advanced cancers. For the study at large: Participants could have had prior anti-PD-1, anti-PD-L1 or anti-CTLA-4 therapy, and approximately 40% had some.

Generated by immunoSEQ multiplex PCR, the TCRdb table keeps only in-frame clones and is missing some. The table records some 70,000 clones, about nine tenths of them present only once. General study points: What antigens the expanded peripheral T cells recognized was never established. In general, CD8+ T cells held more expanded clones than CD4+ did, on average. Near-lowest levels of clonal expansion characterized partial responders at 0.1-3.0 mg/kg.

Germline V gene data show CDR1 as MNHNS and CDR2 as SASEGT. This CDR3 comprises 13 residues. Trimming took 6 bases from V and 5 from J, leaving 13 bases between them. The material sequenced was CD4+ or CD8+ T cells sorted from blood, taken in a trial of the OX40 agonist ivuxolimab. The chain couples TRBV6-1 to TRBJ1-2; a weak D match, TRBD1 (5 bases). The TCR sequence derives from an adult with an advanced solid tumor such as melanoma, head and neck, liver or kidney cancer. DNA for the CDR3: TGTGCCAGCAGATACGGGACGGGATATGGCTACACCTTC. Residues: CASRYGTGYGYTF.